Shown below are 25 T cell receptor beta chains from a single sample sequenced in a study of T cell changes during pregnancy in multiple sclerosis (dated by TCRdb to the late 2010s). Libraries were built with the immunoSEQ multiplex PCR assay. TCRdb mirrors the immuneACCESS table, restricted to in-frame sequences. Some clones are absent from its copies; in checked studies, under half trace to an unresolved V gene, and the reason for the others is unknown. For this sample the table gives roughly 110,000 clones, of which around 93% were detected only once. The ten largest clones take up less than 0.9% of the sample. The sequencing here drew on peripheral blood, taken in the third trimester of pregnancy. The receptors stem from a female donor in good health, enrolled as a control in a pregnancy study.

The chain links TRBV2 to TRBJ2-2; 8 bases match TRBD1. The CDR3 has 15 residues. CDR1 is SNHLY and CDR2 is FYNNEI in the germline V gene. V dropped 6 bases and J dropped 5; count of bases not matched to a gene: 8. CDR3 nucleotide sequence: TGTGCCAGCAGGGCGACAGGGGTTGTTACCGGGGAGCTGTTTTTT. It codes for CASRATGVVTGELFF.

V gene TRBV19 combines with J gene TRBJ1-6, with D perhaps TRBD1 (5 bases). V lost 3 bases to trimming and J lost 11 bases, with 14 bases between them. CDR3 length: 14 residues. Germline V lookup: CDR1 LNHDA, CDR2 SQIVND (reference sequence). In DNA, the CDR3 is TGTGCCAGTAGTATGGCCAGGGATGGAGCACCCCTCCACTTT. It specifies CASSMARDGAPLHF.

The V and J genes are TRBV4-3 and TRBJ1-6, with D maybe TRBD1 (6 bases). Trimming removed 0 bases from V and 10 bases from J, with 13 bases in between. Germline CDR1 is LGHNA and CDR2 is YSLEER. The CDR3 is 15 amino acids. The CDR3 DNA is TGCGCCAGCAGCCAAGAGGCAGGGGCTGGGTCACCCCTCCACTTT. Protein sequence: CASSQEAGAGSPLHF.

The V gene is TRBV5-5, the J gene TRBJ1-5, with D perhaps TRBD1 (5 bases). Germline CDR1 SGHKS, CDR2 YYEKEE (reference sequence). The CDR3 is 16 residues long. Deletions cut 4 bases from V and 0 bases from J, with 14 bases between. The CDR3 is CASSPTPTDSNQPQHF. CDR3 nucleotides: TGTGCCAGCAGCCCCACCCCGACAGATAGCAATCAGCCCCAGCATTTT. The full variable domain, completed using reference TRBV5-5 and TRBJ1-5, is DAGVTQSPTHLIKTRGQQVTLRCSPISGHKSVSWYQQVLGQGPQFIFQYYEKEERGRGNFPDRFSARQFPNYSSELNVNALLLGDSALYLCASSPTPTDSNQPQHFGDGTRLSIL.

V gene TRBV29-1 combines with J gene TRBJ2-5; TRBD1 agrees at 8 bases. Per germline, CDR1 SQVTM and CDR2 ANQGSEA. The CDR3 loop spans 13 amino acids. V lost 6 bases, J lost 7 bases, and 10 bases stayed unmatched. CDR3 DNA sequence: TGCAGCGTCGGGACAGGTCAAAGTGGGACCCAGTACTTC. It is translated as CSVGTGQSGTQYF.

The rearrangement uses TRBV4-2 and TRBJ1-1; 9 positions agree with TRBD1. Germline CDR1 and CDR2: LGHNA and YNFKEQ. J was trimmed by 4 bases and V by 0 bases; bases with no gene match: 9. CDR3 length equals 17 residues. The CDR3 is CASSQDHPQGARTEAFF. The CDR3 DNA follows: TGTGCCAGCAGCCAAGACCACCCACAGGGGGCGCGCACTGAAGCTTTCTTT.

The chain carries TRBV30 and TRBJ1-2; no firm D call. V was pared by 3 bases and J by 3 bases, with 11 bases between. In germline, CDR1 is GTSNPN, CDR2 SVGIG (reference sequence). The length of the CDR3 is 13 residues. CDR3 protein: CAWSLGQDYGYTF. CDR3 nucleotides: TGTGCCTGGAGCCTCGGTCAGGACTATGGCTACACCTTC.

The V call is TRBV5-6, the J call TRBJ2-3, with D maybe TRBD1 (5 bases). Looked up from germline, CDR1 is SGHDT and CDR2 is YYEEEE. The CDR3 is 14 amino acids. V gave up 2 bases and J gave up 2 bases, with 9 bases separating them. For the CDR3, the DNA is TGTGCCAGCAGCTTAGTCAGGGTCACAGATACGCAGTATTTT. It translates to CASSLVRVTDTQYF.

This sequence joins TRBV15 and TRBJ2-6; no clear D gene. CDR1 LNHNV and CDR2 YYDKDF come from the germline V gene (reference sequence). Trimming took 0 bases from V and 4 from J, leaving 7 bases between them. This CDR3 has 15 residues. CDR3 protein: CATSRERFGANVLTF. DNA for the CDR3: TGTGCCACCAGCAGAGAGAGGTTCGGGGCCAACGTCCTGACTTTC.

The rearrangement links TRBV19 to TRBJ1-5, with 7 bases identical to TRBD1. The CDR3 has 15 amino acids. With V trimmed by 3 bases and J by 1 base, 3 bases remained unmatched. Per the germline V gene, CDR1 is LNHDA and CDR2 is SQIVND (reference sequence). CDR3 in DNA: TGTGCCAGTAGTATTGACAGGGTGAGCAATCAGCCCCAGCATTTT. It is translated as CASSIDRVSNQPQHF. Complete variable domain (other parts from reference TRBV19 and TRBJ1-5): DGGITQSPKYLFRKEGQNVTLSCEQNLNHDAMYWYRQDPGQGLRLIYYSQIVNDFQKGDIAEGYSVSREKKESFPLTVTSAQKNPTAFYLCASSIDRVSNQPQHFGDGTRLSIL.

The chain uses TRBV7-2 and TRBJ1-2; a weak D match, TRBD1 (5 bases). Trimming took off 2 bases at V and 8 bases at J, with 6 bases between the two ends. This CDR3 has 11 residues. Germline lookup yields CDR1 SGHTA and CDR2 FQGNSA. DNA for the CDR3: TGTGCCAGCAGCTTATACAGGGGCTACACCTTC. Translation: CASSLYRGYTF.

The chain recombines TRBV5-6 with TRBJ1-4; 12 bases agree with TRBD1. Germline V gene lookup returns CDR1 SGHDT and CDR2 YYEEEE. This CDR3 comprises 16 residues. J lost 6 bases, V lost 4 bases, and 7 bases had no gene match. For the CDR3, the DNA is TGTGCCAGCAGCACCGGGACAGGGGGCGCAGATGAAAAACTGTTTTTT. This encodes CASSTGTGGADEKLFF.

The genes are TRBV2 and TRBJ2-5; 12 bases are shared with TRBD2. The junction had 24 bases not matched to a gene; V was cut back by 6 bases and J by 4 bases. The germline V gene encodes CDR1 SNHLY and CDR2 FYNNEI. There are 21 residues in the CDR3. CDR3 in amino acids: CASSAPSGGASSSIRTETQYF. The CDR3 region has the DNA TGTGCCAGCAGCGCTCCTAGCGGGGGGGCCAGTTCTTCAATTCGGACAGAGACCCAGTACTTC.

The chain joins TRBV29-1 to TRBJ2-6, with D unclear. V lost 4 bases, J lost 0 bases, and 10 bases lay in between. The CDR3 extends over 15 amino acids. Germline CDR1 reads SQVTM; CDR2 reads ANQGSEA. CDR3 amino acids: CSVVPSDSGANVLTF. CDR3 DNA: TGCAGCGTTGTCCCTAGTGACTCTGGGGCCAACGTCCTGACTTTC. Using reference TRBV29-1 and TRBJ2-6 for the parts outside the CDR3, the full variable domain is SAVISQKPSRDICQRGTSLTIQCQVDSQVTMMFWYRQQPGQSLTLIATANQGSEATYESGFVIDKFPISRPNLTFSTLTVSNMSPEDSSIYLCSVVPSDSGANVLTFGAGSRLTVL.

This chain links TRBV30 with TRBJ2-5, with 13 bases aligning to TRBD2. V was clipped by 5 bases and J by 4 bases; unmatched bases: 10. This CDR3 spans 16 amino acids. Germline CDR1 GTSNPN, CDR2 SVGIG (reference sequence). The DNA of the CDR3 is TGTGCCTGGGGACCTCCCGGGACTAGCGGGACAGAGACCCAGTACTTC. Protein product: CAWGPPGTSGTETQYF.

V usage is TRBV30 and J usage is TRBJ1-2; D not certain. Germline V gives CDR1 GTSNPN, CDR2 SVGIG (reference sequence). The germline V and J ends were trimmed by 4 bases and 14 bases, with 14 bases remaining between them. The CDR3 runs 10 residues. The CDR3 nucleotides are TGTGCCTGGAATTGGGAGGGCATTACCTTC. Its protein product is CAWNWEGITF.

The rearrangement uses TRBV13 and TRBJ1-1; a possible D gene is TRBD1 (5 bases). The CDR3 is 14 residues long. V was clipped by 0 bases and J by 1 base, with 6 bases between them. The germline V gene encodes CDR1 PRHDT and CDR2 FYEKMQ (reference sequence). CDR3 region: CASSLGDRNTEAFF. CDR3 bases: TGTGCCAGCAGCTTAGGCGACAGGAACACTGAAGCTTTCTTT.

J is TRBJ2-7 and V is TRBV6-5; D unresolved. The V and J ends lost 5 bases and 3 bases respectively, with 8 bases between them. The CDR3 runs to 12 residues. CDR1 is MNHEY, CDR2 SVGAGI, per germline. CDR3 protein: CASSLTGYEQYF. The CDR3, as DNA: TGTGCCAGCAGTCTGACTGGCTACGAGCAGTACTTC.

CDR3 sequence: CASSLGDRGDTQYF. In nucleotides, the CDR3 is TGTGCCAGCAGCTTAGGCGACAGGGGGGATACGCAGTATTTT. The chain has TRBV7-3 and TRBJ2-3; TRBD1 aligns across 9 bases. Germline values: CDR1 SGHTA, CDR2 FQGTGA. Trimming took 2 bases from V and 6 from J; bases not matched to a gene: 3. The CDR3 runs 14 residues.

The V call is TRBV19, the J call TRBJ1-2; 7 bases fit TRBD1. The CDR3 contains 15 residues. Germline CDR1 LNHDA, CDR2 SQIVND (reference sequence). With 6 bases clipped from V and 0 bases from J, the junction kept 7 bases outside the gene matches. The CDR3 loop is CASRPRDRPNYGYTF. The CDR3 coding sequence is TGTGCCAGTAGACCGAGGGACAGACCTAACTATGGCTACACCTTC.

The rearrangement links TRBV7-6 to TRBJ1-4, with 9 nucleotides matching TRBD1. The V gene end was trimmed by 4 bases and the J gene end by 0 bases; junction bases not matched to a gene: 3. CDR1 is SGHVS and CDR2 is FNYEAQ in the germline V gene. The length of the CDR3 is 16 residues. The CDR3 reads CASSSDRGATNEKLFF. Written as DNA, the CDR3 is TGTGCCAGCAGCTCGGACAGGGGTGCAACTAATGAAAAACTGTTTTTT.

This chain joins TRBV5-4 and TRBJ2-7; 9 bases map to TRBD1. This CDR3 is 16 amino acids long. Germline V lookup: CDR1 SGHNT, CDR2 YYREEE (reference sequence). Trimming cost V 4 bases and J 2 bases; bases outside gene matches: 10. DNA of the CDR3: TGTGCCAGCAGCGTACCCGCGGGACAGGGTACCTACGAGCAGTACTTC. Protein product: CASSVPAGQGTYEQYF.

The gene calls are TRBV7-8 and TRBJ1-1; TRBD1 is a possible D gene (5 bases). In germline, CDR1 is SGHVS, CDR2 FQNEAQ. V was trimmed by 5 bases and J by 6 bases, leaving 28 bases between them. The CDR3 is made up of 18 amino acids. The CDR3 reads CASSTPTSRGYRIAEAFF. As DNA, the CDR3 is TGTGCCAGCAGCACGCCGACCTCCCGGGGGTACCGGATCGCTGAAGCTTTCTTT. The complete variable domain, with remaining parts taken from reference TRBV7-8 and TRBJ1-1, reads GAGVSQSPRYKVAKRGQDVALRCDPISGHVSLFWYQQALGQGPEFLTYFQNEAQLDKSGLPSDRFFAERPEGSVSTLKIQRTQQEDSAVYLCASSTPTSRGYRIAEAFFGQGTRLTVV.

The genes are TRBV5-6 and TRBJ1-4; 7 positions match TRBD1. After removal of 4 bases from V and 4 bases from J, the junction contained 7 bases not matched to a gene. This CDR3 comprises 15 residues. Germline V CDR1 and CDR2: SGHDT, YYEEEE. The CDR3, as DNA: TGTGCCAGCAGCCTAGGGCAGGGGGTTAATGAAAAACTGTTTTTT. Its translation: CASSLGQGVNEKLFF.

V and J are TRBV27 and TRBJ1-2, with 7 bases that match TRBD1. V shed 6 bases and J 2 bases; nucleotides not matched to a gene: 9. CDR1 MNHEY and CDR2 SMNVEV come from the germline V gene (reference sequence). The CDR3 runs to 15 residues. CDR3 bases: TGTGCCAGCAGCGAATTACAGGGGCGCAACTATGGCTACACCTTC. It yields the protein CASSELQGRNYGYTF.